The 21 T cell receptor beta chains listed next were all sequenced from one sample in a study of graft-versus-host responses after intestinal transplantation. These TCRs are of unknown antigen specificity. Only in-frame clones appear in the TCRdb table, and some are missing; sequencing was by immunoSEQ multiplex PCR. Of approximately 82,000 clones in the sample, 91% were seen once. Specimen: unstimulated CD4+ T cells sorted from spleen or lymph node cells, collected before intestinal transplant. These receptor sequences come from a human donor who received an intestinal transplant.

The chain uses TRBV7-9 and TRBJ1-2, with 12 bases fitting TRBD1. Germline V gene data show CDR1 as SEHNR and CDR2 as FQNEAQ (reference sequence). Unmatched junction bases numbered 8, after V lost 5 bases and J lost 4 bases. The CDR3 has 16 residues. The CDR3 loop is CASSHQSGQGAYGYTF. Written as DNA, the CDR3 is TGTGCCAGCAGCCATCAATCGGGACAGGGGGCCTATGGCTACACCTTC.

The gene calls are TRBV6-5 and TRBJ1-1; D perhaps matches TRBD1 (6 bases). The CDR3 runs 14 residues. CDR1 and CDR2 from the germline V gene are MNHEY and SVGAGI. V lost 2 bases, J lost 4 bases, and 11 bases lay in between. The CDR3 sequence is CASSYRQVSTEAFF. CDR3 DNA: TGTGCCAGCAGTTACCGACAGGTATCCACTGAAGCTTTCTTT.

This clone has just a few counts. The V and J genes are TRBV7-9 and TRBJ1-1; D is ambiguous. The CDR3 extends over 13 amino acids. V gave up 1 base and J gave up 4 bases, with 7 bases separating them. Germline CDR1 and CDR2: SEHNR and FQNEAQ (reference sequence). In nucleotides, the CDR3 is TGTGCCAGCAGCTTAGTCCTAGGCACTGAAGCTTTCTTT. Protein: CASSLVLGTEAFF.

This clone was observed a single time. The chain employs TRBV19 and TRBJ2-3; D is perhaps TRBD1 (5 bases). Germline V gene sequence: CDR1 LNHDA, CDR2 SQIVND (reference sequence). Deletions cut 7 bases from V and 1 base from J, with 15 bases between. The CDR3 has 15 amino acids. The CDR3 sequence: CASTPPGRGTDTQYF. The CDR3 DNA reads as TGTGCCAGTACCCCTCCAGGGCGCGGCACAGATACGCAGTATTTT.

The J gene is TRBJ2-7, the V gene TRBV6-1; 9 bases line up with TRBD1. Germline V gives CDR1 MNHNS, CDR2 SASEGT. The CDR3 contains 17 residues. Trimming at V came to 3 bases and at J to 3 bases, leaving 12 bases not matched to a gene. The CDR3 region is CASSDRAQRTGDYEQYF. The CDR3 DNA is TGTGCCAGCAGTGATAGAGCCCAGCGGACAGGGGACTACGAGCAGTACTTC.

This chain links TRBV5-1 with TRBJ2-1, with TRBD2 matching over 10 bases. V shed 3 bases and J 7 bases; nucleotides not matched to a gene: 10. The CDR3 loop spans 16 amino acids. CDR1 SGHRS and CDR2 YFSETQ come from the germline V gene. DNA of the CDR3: TGCGCCAGCAGCTCACGCGGAGCGGGGGGGAGGAATGAGCAGTTCTTC. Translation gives CASSSRGAGGRNEQFF.

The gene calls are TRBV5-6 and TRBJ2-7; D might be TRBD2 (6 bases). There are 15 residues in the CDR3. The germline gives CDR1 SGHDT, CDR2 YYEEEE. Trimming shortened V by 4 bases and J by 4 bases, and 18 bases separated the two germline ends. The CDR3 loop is CASSVAPGAGYEQYF. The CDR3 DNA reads TGTGCCAGCAGCGTCGCTCCCGGGGCGGGGTACGAGCAGTACTTC.

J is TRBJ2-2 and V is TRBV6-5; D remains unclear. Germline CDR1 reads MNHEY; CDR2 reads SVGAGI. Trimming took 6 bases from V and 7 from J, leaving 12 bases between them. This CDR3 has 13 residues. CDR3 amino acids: CASSLLPHGELFF. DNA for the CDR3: TGTGCCAGCAGCCTACTGCCCCACGGGGAGCTGTTTTTT.

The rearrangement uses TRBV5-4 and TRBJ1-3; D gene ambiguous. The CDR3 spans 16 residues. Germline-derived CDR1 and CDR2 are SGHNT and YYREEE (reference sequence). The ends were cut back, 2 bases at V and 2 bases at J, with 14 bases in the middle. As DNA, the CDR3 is TGTGCCAGCAGCTTTGCCGGGATCGAAGCTGGAAACACCATATATTTT. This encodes CASSFAGIEAGNTIYF.

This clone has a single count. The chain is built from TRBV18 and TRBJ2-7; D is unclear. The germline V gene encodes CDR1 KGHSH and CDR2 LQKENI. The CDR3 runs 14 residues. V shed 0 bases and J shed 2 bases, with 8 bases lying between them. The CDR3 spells CASSPPGRPYEQYF. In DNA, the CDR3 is TGTGCCAGCTCACCACCGGGCAGACCCTACGAGCAGTACTTC.

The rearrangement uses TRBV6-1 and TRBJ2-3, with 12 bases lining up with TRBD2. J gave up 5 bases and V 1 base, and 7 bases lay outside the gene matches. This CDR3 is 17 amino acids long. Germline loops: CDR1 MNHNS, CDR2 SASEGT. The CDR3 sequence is CASSEVWRTSGVDTQYF. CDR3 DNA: TGTGCCAGCAGTGAAGTGTGGAGGACTAGCGGGGTAGATACGCAGTATTTT.

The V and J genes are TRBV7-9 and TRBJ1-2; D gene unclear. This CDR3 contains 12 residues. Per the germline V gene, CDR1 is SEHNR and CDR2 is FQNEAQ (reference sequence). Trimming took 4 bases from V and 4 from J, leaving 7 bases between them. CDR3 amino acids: CASSSTGYGYTF. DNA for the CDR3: TGTGCCAGCAGCTCCACGGGCTATGGCTACACCTTC.

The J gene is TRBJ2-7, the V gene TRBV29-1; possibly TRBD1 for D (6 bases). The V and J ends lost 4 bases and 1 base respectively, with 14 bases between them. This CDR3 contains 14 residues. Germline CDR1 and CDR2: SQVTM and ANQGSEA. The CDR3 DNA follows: TGCAGCGTTGGTCGGACAGCCTTTTCCTACGAGCAGTACTTC. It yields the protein CSVGRTAFSYEQYF.

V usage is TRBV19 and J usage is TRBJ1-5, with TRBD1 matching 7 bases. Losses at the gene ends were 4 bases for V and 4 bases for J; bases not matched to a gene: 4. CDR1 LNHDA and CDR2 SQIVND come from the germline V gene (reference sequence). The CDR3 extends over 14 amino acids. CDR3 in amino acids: CASSRGTDNQPQHF. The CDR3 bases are TGTGCCAGTAGTAGAGGGACAGATAATCAGCCCCAGCATTTT.

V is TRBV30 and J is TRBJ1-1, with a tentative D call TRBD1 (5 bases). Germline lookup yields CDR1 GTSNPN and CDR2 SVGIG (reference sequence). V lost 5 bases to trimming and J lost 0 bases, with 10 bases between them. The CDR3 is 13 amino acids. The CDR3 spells CAWDTDMNTEAFF. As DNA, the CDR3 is TGTGCCTGGGATACGGACATGAACACTGAAGCTTTCTTT.

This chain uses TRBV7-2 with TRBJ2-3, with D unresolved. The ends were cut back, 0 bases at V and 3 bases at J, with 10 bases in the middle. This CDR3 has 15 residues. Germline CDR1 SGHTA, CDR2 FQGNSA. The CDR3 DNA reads TGTGCCAGCAGCTTAGCAGTTGGAGTAACAGATACGCAGTATTTT. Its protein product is CASSLAVGVTDTQYF.

The CDR3: CASSWRGTDSDGYTF. CDR3 DNA sequence: TGTGCCAGCAGCTGGCGGGGTACGGACTCGGATGGCTACACCTTC. V usage is TRBV5-5 and J usage is TRBJ1-2, with D unresolved. Germline CDR1 reads SGHKS; CDR2 reads YYEKEE (reference sequence). The V gene lost 3 bases and the J gene lost 6 bases, with 18 bases spanning the gap. This CDR3 is built from 15 residues.

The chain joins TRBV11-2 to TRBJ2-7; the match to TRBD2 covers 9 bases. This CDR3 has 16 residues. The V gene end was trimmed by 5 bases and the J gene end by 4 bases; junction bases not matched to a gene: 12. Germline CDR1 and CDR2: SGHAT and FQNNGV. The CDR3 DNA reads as TGTGCCAGCAGCCGACTAATAGCGGGGGCCGGGTACGAGCAGTACTTC. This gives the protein CASSRLIAGAGYEQYF.

The CDR3 nucleotides read TGTGCCAGCAGTGTACGCAGGGACTACAATGAGCAGTTCTTC. Translated: CASSVRRDYNEQFF. This chain uses TRBV2 with TRBJ2-1, with TRBD1 as a possible D gene (5 bases). The V and J ends lost 4 bases and 3 bases respectively, with 10 bases between them. Germline assignment: CDR1 SNHLY and CDR2 FYNNEI. The CDR3 extends over 14 amino acids.

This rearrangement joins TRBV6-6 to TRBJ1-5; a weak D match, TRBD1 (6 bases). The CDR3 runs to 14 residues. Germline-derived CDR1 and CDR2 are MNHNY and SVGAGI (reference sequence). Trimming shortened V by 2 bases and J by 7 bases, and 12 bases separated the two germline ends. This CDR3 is CASSYRDRNQPQHF. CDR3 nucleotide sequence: TGTGCCAGCAGTTACAGAGACAGGAACCAGCCCCAGCATTTT.

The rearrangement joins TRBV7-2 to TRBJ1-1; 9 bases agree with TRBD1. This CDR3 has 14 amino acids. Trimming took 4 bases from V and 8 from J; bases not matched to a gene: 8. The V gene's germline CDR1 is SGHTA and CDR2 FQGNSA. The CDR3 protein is CASSSISGQGEAFF. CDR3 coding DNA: TGTGCCAGCAGCTCTATTTCGGGACAGGGAGAAGCTTTCTTT.